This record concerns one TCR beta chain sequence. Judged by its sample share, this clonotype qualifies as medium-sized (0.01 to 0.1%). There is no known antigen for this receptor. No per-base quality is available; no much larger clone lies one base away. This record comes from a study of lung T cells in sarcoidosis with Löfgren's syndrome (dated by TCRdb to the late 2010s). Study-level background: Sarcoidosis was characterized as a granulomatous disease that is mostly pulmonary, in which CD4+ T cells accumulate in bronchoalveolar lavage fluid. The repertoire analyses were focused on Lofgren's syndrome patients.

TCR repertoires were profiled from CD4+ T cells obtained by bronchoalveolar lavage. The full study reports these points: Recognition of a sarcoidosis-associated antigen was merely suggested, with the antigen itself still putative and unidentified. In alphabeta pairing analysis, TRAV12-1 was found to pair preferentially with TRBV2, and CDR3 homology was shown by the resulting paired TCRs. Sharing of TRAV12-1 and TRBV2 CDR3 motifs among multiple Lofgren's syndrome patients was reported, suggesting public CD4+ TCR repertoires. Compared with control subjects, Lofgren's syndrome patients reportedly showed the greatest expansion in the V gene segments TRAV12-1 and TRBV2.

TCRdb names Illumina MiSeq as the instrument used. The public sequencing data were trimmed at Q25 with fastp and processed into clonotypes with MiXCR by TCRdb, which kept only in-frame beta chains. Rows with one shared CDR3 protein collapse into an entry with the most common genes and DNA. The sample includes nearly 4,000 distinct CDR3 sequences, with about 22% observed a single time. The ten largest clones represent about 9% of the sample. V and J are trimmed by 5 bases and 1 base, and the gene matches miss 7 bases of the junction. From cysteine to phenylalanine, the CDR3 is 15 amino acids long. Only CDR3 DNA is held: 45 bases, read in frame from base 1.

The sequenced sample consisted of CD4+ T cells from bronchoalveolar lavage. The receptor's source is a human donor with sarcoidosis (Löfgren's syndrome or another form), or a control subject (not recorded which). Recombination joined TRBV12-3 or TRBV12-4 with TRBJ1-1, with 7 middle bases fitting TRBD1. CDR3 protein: CASSVSGTENTEAFF. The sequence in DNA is TGTGCCAGCAGTGTATCCGGGACAGAGAACACTGAAGCTTTCTTT.